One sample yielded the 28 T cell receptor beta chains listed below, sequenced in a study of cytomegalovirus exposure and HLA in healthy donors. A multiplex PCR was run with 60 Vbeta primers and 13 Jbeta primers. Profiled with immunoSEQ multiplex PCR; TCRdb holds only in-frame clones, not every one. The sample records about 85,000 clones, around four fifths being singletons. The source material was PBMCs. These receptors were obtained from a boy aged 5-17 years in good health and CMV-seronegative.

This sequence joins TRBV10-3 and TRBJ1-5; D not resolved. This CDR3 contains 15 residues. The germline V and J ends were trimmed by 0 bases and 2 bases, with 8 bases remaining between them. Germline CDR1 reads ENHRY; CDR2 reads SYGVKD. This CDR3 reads CAISESGRGNQPQHF. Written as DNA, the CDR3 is TGTGCCATCAGTGAGTCGGGGAGGGGCAATCAGCCCCAGCATTTT.

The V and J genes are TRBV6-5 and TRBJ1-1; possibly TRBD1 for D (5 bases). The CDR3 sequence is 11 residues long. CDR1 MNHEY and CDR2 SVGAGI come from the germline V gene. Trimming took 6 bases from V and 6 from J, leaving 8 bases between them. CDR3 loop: CASSLGPEAFF. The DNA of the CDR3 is TGTGCCAGCAGCTTGGGGCCTGAAGCTTTCTTT.

The CDR3 DNA reads TGTGCCAGCAGCCAAGATGGAGGGAATATAGGCAATCAGCCCCAGCATTTT. This sequence encodes CASSQDGGNIGNQPQHF. This sequence joins TRBV4-2 and TRBJ1-5; D call uncertain. The CDR3 contains 17 residues. Between the trimmed V and J ends, which lost 0 bases and 2 bases, there was a span of 14 bases. CDR1 is LGHNA, CDR2 YNFKEQ, per germline.

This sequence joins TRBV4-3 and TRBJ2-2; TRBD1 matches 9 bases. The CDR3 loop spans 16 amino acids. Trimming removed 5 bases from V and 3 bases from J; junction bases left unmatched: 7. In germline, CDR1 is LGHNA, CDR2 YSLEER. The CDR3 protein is CASSARQGVYTGELFF. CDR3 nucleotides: TGCGCCAGCAGCGCCAGACAGGGGGTATACACCGGGGAGCTGTTTTTT.

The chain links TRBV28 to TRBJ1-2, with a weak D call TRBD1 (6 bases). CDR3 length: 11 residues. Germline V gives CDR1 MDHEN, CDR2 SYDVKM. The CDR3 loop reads CATGSNYGYTF. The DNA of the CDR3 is TGTGCTACAGGGTCCAACTATGGCTACACCTTC.

The CDR3 loop is CASSSLTGSMNTEAFF. The CDR3 nucleotides read TGTGCCAGCAGCTCCCTTACAGGGTCTATGAACACTGAAGCTTTCTTT. This sequence joins TRBV7-2 and TRBJ1-1; TRBD1 is a possible D gene (6 bases). CDR3 size: 16 residues. Germline V lookup: CDR1 SGHTA, CDR2 FQGNSA. Trimming pared 4 bases from V and 0 bases from J, leaving 15 bases between.

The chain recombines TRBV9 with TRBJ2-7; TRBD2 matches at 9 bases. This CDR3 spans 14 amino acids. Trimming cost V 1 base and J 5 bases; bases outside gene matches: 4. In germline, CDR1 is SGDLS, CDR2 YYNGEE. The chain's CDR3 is CASSVLAGDHEQYF. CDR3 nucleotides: TGTGCCAGCAGCGTATTAGCGGGAGACCACGAGCAGTACTTC.

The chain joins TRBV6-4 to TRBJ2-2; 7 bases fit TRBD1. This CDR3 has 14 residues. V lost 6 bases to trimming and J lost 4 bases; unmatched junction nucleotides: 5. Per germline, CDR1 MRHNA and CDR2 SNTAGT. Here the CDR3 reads CASSSTGSTGELFF. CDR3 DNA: TGTGCCAGCAGCTCGACAGGGAGCACCGGGGAGCTGTTTTTT.

The CDR3 sequence: CASSGEAGAYNEQFF. In DNA, the CDR3 is TGTGCCAGCAGTGGAGAGGCGGGAGCTTACAATGAGCAGTTCTTC. The rearrangement links TRBV2 to TRBJ2-1, with 7 bases aligning to TRBD2. This CDR3 is built from 15 residues. Germline V gene data show CDR1 as SNHLY and CDR2 as FYNNEI. Germline trimming cut 4 bases from V and 4 bases from J; bases unmatched to any gene: 7.

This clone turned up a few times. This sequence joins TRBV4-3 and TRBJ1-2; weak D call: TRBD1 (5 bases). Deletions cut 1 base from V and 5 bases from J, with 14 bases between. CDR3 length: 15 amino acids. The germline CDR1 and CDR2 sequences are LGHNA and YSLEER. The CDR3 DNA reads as TGCGCCAGCAGCCAAGTGGGGGGGGTAGGTTATGGCTACACCTTC. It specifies CASSQVGGVGYGYTF.

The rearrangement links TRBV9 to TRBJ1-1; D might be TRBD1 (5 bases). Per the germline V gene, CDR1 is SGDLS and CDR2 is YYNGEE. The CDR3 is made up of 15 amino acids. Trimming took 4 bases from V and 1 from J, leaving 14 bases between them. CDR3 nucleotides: TGTGCCAGCAGCCAAACCGGGACTGCGAACACTGAAGCTTTCTTT. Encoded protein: CASSQTGTANTEAFF.

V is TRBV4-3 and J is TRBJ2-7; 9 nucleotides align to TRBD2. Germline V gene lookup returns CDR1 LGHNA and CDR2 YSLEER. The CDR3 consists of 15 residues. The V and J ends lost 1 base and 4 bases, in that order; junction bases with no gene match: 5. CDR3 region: CASSQGVAGEYEQYF. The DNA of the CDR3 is TGCGCCAGCAGCCAAGGAGTAGCGGGGGAGTACGAGCAGTACTTC.

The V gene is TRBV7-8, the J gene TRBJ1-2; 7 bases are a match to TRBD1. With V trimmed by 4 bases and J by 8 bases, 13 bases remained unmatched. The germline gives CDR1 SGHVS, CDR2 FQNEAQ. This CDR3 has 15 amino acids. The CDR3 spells CASSSRDAGGGGYTF. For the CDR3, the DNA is TGTGCCAGCAGCTCCCGGGACGCCGGAGGGGGCGGCTACACCTTC. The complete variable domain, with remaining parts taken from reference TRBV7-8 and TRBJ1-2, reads GAGVSQSPRYKVAKRGQDVALRCDPISGHVSLFWYQQALGQGPEFLTYFQNEAQLDKSGLPSDRFFAERPEGSVSTLKIQRTQQEDSAVYLCASSSRDAGGGGYTFGSGTRLTVV.

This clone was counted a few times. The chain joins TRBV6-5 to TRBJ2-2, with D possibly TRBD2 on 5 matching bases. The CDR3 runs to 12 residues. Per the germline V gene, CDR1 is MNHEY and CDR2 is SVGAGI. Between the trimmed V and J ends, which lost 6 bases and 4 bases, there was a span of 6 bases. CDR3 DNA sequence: TGTGCCAGCAGACTAGGCACCGGGGAGCTGTTTTTT. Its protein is CASRLGTGELFF.

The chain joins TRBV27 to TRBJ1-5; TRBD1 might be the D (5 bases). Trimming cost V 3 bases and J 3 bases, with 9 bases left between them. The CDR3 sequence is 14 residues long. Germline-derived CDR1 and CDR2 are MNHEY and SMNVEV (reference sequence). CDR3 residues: CASSLTENNQPQHF. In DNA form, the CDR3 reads TGTGCCAGCAGTTTGACAGAAAACAATCAGCCCCAGCATTTT.

CDR3 DNA sequence: TGTGCCATCAGTGAGGTAGGAGGAAATTCACCCCTCCACTTT. Its translation: CAISEVGGNSPLHF. The V gene is TRBV10-3, the J gene TRBJ1-6; D is undetermined. Per germline, CDR1 ENHRY and CDR2 SYGVKD. The CDR3 has 14 residues. Trimming took off 2 bases at V and 7 bases at J, with 9 bases between the two ends.

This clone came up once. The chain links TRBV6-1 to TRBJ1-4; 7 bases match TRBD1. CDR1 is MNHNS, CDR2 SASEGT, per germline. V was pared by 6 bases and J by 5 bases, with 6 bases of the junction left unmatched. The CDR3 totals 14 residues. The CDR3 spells CASRAGTANEKLFF. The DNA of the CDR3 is TGTGCCAGCAGGGCCGGGACAGCGAATGAAAAACTGTTTTTT.

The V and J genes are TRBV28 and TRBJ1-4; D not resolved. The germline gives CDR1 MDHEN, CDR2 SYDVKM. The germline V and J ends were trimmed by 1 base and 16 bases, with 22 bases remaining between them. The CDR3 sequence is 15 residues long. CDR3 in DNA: TGTGCCAGCAGTTTATCCGCGTTGGATCGGGAAACTTGGTTTTTT. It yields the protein CASSLSALDRETWFF.

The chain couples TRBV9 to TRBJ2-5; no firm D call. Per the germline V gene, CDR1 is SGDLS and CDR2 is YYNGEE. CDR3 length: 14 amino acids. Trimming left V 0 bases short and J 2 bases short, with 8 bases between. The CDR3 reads CASSVALSQETQYF. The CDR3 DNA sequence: TGTGCCAGCAGCGTAGCTCTCTCTCAAGAGACCCAGTACTTC.

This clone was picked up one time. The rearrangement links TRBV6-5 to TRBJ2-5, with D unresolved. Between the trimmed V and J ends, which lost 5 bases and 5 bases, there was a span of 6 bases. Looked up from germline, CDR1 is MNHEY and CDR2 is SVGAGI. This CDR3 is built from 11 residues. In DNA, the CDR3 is TGTGCCAGCAGTGCTGCGGAGACCCAGTACTTC. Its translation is CASSAAETQYF.

This CDR3 is CASRSGSVPQHF. In DNA, the CDR3 is TGTGCCAGTAGGAGCGGCAGTGTGCCCCAGCATTTT. This chain links TRBV19 with TRBJ1-5, with unresolved D. With 6 bases removed from V and 9 bases from J, the gap between germline ends came to 12 bases. This CDR3 is built from 12 residues. The germline CDR1 and CDR2 sequences are LNHDA and SQIVND (reference sequence).

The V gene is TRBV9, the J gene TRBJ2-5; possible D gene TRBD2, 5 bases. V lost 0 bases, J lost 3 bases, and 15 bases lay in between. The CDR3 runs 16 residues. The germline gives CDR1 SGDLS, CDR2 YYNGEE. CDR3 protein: CASSVGGAATKETQYF. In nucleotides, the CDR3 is TGTGCCAGCAGCGTAGGAGGAGCGGCCACTAAAGAGACCCAGTACTTC.

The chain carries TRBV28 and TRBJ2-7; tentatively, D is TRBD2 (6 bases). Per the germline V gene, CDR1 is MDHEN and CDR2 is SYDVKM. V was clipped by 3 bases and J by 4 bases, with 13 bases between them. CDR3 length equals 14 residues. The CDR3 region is CASSFPGSGYEQYF. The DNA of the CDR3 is TGTGCCAGCAGTTTTCCCGGGAGTGGTTACGAGCAGTACTTC.

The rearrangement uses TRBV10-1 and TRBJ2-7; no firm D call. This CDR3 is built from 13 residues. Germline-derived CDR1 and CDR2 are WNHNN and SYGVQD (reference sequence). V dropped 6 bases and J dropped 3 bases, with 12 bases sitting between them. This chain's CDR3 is CASSPGLVYEQYF. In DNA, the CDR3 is TGCGCCAGCAGCCCGGGTCTGGTCTACGAGCAGTACTTC.

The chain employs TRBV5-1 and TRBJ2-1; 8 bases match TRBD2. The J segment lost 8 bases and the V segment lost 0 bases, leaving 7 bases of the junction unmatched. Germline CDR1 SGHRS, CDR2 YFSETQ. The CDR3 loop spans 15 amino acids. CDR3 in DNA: TGCGCCAGCAGCTTGGATGCGGGAGGTTACGATGAGCAGTTCTTC. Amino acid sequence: CASSLDAGGYDEQFF.

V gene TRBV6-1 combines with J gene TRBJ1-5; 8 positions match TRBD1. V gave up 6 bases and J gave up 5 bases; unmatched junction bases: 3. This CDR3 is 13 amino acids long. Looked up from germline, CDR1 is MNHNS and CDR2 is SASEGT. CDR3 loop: CASRETGDQPQHF. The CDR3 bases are TGTGCCAGCAGAGAGACAGGGGATCAGCCCCAGCATTTT.

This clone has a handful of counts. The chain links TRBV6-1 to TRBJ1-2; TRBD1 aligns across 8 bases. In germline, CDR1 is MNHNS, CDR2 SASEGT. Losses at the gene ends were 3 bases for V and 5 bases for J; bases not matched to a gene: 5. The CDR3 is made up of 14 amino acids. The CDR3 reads CASSEQGARYGYTF. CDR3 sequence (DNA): TGTGCCAGCAGTGAGCAGGGGGCAAGGTATGGCTACACCTTC.

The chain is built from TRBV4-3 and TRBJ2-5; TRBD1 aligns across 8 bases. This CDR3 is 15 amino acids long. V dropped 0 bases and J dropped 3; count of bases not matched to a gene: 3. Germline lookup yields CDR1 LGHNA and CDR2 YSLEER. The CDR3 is CASSQEGTGEETQYF. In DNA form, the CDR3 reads TGCGCCAGCAGCCAAGAAGGGACAGGAGAAGAGACCCAGTACTTC.